Each of the 25 T cell receptor beta chains below was sequenced from the same sample in a study of blood T cell repertoires in COVID-19. Method: immunoSEQ multiplex PCR; TCRdb's copy keeps in-frame clones and lacks some. This table has more than 40,000 clones, around 85% appearing once. Sequenced input: peripheral blood. The receptor source for this set is a man between 50 and 59 years old with acute or convalescent COVID-19.

Only one count was recorded for this clone. V and J are TRBV10-2 and TRBJ2-7, with D possibly matching TRBD2 (5 bases). Germline V gene data show CDR1 as WSHSY and CDR2 as SAAADI. Trimming took off 6 bases at V and 6 bases at J, with 15 bases between the two ends. The CDR3 loop spans 13 amino acids. The CDR3 loop reads CASSFTSMGEQYF. DNA for the CDR3: TGCGCCAGCAGCTTTACTAGTATGGGCGAGCAGTACTTC.

The chain employs TRBV28 and TRBJ2-5, with a possible D match to TRBD2 (6 bases). Trimming removed 2 bases at V and 1 base at J, with 11 bases between. The CDR3 runs to 15 residues. Per germline, CDR1 MDHEN and CDR2 SYDVKM. DNA of the CDR3: TGTGCCAGCAGTTTACCTGCGGGGTCCCAAGAGACCCAGTACTTC. Translated, it gives CASSLPAGSQETQYF.

This clone was found once. The V call is TRBV14, the J call TRBJ1-4; perhaps TRBD1 as D (6 bases). Germline V gene sequence: CDR1 SGHDN, CDR2 FVKESK. Trimming pared 4 bases from V and 5 bases from J, leaving 14 bases between. The CDR3 is made up of 15 amino acids. CDR3 protein: CASSLRTERNEKLFF. The CDR3 DNA is TGTGCCAGCAGCCTTCGGACAGAGAGAAATGAAAAACTGTTTTTT.

The V call is TRBV15, the J call TRBJ2-5; D perhaps matches TRBD1 (6 bases). CDR3 length: 16 residues. Trimming removed 3 bases at V and 1 base at J, with 15 bases between. The germline gives CDR1 LNHNV, CDR2 YYDKDF (reference sequence). The DNA for the CDR3 is TGTGCCACCAGCAGCAAACAGGGTTACCCCCAAGAGACCCAGTACTTC. Translating it yields CATSSKQGYPQETQYF. The variable domain in full, with the rest retrieved from reference TRBV15 and TRBJ2-5, is DAMVIQNPRYQVTQFGKPVTLSCSQTLNHNVMYWYQQKSSQAPKLLFHYYDKDFNNEADTPDNFQSRRPNTSFCFLDIRSPGLGDTAMYLCATSSKQGYPQETQYFGPGTRLLVL.

This chain links TRBV11-2 with TRBJ2-7, with 10 bases aligning to TRBD2. The CDR3 extends over 15 amino acids. V was clipped by 2 bases and J by 3 bases; unmatched bases: 4. Germline CDR1 and CDR2: SGHAT and FQNNGV. The CDR3 bases are TGTGCCAGCAGCTTAACGCTAGCGGGGGTCTACGAGCAGTACTTC. This codes for CASSLTLAGVYEQYF.

This chain uses TRBV5-1 with TRBJ2-1; 13 bases map to TRBD2. After removal of 4 bases from V and 1 base from J, the junction contained 2 bases not matched to a gene. Per the germline V gene, CDR1 is SGHRS and CDR2 is YFSETQ. The CDR3 is 16 residues long. The CDR3 nucleotides read TGCGCCAGCAGCCTGGGACTAGCGGGGTCCTACAATGAGCAGTTCTTC. It codes for CASSLGLAGSYNEQFF. Full variable domain (outside the CDR3, taken from reference TRBV5-1 and TRBJ2-1): KAGVTQTPRYLIKTRGQQVTLSCSPISGHRSVSWYQQTPGQGLQFLFEYFSETQRNKGNFPGRFSGRQFSNSRSEMNVSTLELGDSALYLCASSLGLAGSYNEQFFGPGTRLTVL.

The chain has TRBV27 and TRBJ1-4, with D hard to call. This CDR3 is built from 14 residues. V was trimmed by 2 bases and J by 4 bases, leaving 8 bases between them. CDR1 is MNHEY and CDR2 is SMNVEV in the germline V gene (reference sequence). CDR3 sequence: CASSLNGLNEKLFF. CDR3 DNA sequence: TGTGCCAGCAGTTTAAATGGGCTTAATGAAAAACTGTTTTTT.

This chain links TRBV5-5 with TRBJ2-7; 7 nucleotides match TRBD2. The V gene's germline CDR1 is SGHKS and CDR2 YYEKEE (reference sequence). This CDR3 comprises 14 residues. With 3 bases clipped from V and 7 bases from J, the junction kept 10 bases outside the gene matches. The CDR3 nucleotides are TGTGCCAGCAGCTCCGGAGGGAGGGATGGAGAGCAGTACTTC. As protein: CASSSGGRDGEQYF.

The chain links TRBV30 to TRBJ1-6; 8 bases match TRBD1. Germline loops: CDR1 GTSNPN, CDR2 SVGIG (reference sequence). The CDR3 sequence is 13 residues long. Trimming took 3 bases from V and 7 from J; bases not matched to a gene: 2. CDR3: CAWRDRVNSPLHF. CDR3 DNA sequence: TGTGCCTGGAGGGACAGGGTGAATTCACCCCTCCACTTT.

The rearrangement links TRBV9 to TRBJ2-5, with a weak D call TRBD2 (6 bases). V was pared by 3 bases and J by 3 bases, with 12 bases between. This CDR3 spans 14 amino acids. Per the germline V gene, CDR1 is SGDLS and CDR2 is YYNGEE. Here the CDR3 DNA reads TGTGCCAGCAGCGCAGGAGGGCAAGAAGAGACCCAGTACTTC. Translating it yields CASSAGGQEETQYF.

This chain connects TRBV7-9 to TRBJ1-1, with TRBD1 identical over 7 bases. The CDR3 sequence is 13 residues long. V shed 5 bases, J shed 2 bases, and the junction held 2 bases outside the gene matches. The germline V gene has CDR1 SEHNR and CDR2 FQNEAQ (reference sequence). CDR3 nucleotide sequence: TGTGCCAGCAGCCGGGACAGCAACACTGAAGCTTTCTTT. Amino acid sequence: CASSRDSNTEAFF. The entire variable domain, with the rest obtained from reference TRBV7-9 and TRBJ1-1, is as follows: DTGVSQNPRHKITKRGQNVTFRCDPISEHNRLYWYRQTLGQGPEFLTYFQNEAQLEKSRLLSDRFSAERPKGSFSTLEIQRTEQGDSAMYLCASSRDSNTEAFFGQGTRLTVV.

The V and J genes are TRBV28 and TRBJ1-4; D may be TRBD1 (6 bases). Germline V gene lookup returns CDR1 MDHEN and CDR2 SYDVKM. The CDR3 spans 18 residues. V shed 1 base and J shed 3 bases, with 18 bases lying between them. The CDR3 DNA reads as TGTGCCAGCAGTTTATACGACCTCGGCAGGGGACCTAATGAAAAACTGTTTTTT. This gives the protein CASSLYDLGRGPNEKLFF.

This chain links TRBV19 with TRBJ1-4, with D tentatively TRBD1 (6 bases). The germline V gene has CDR1 LNHDA and CDR2 SQIVND (reference sequence). Trimming shortened V by 5 bases and J by 4 bases, and 14 bases separated the two germline ends. CDR3 length: 15 amino acids. The CDR3 nucleotides are TGTGCCAGTAGTCTACAGGACAGTCGTAATGAAAAACTGTTTTTT. Protein product: CASSLQDSRNEKLFF.

By share, this clone counts as medium-sized. The DNA is omitted, as the CDR3 cannot be located on it reliably, and the CDR3 follows TCRdb's listing. This sequence joins TRBV28 and TRBJ1-2; no check of the table's D call, TRBD1, against the DNA was made. CDR1 and CDR2 from the germline V gene are MDHEN and SYDVKM. The CDR3 adds up to 17 amino acids, both ends counted. CDR3 residues: CASSLSLRQGDIYGYTF.

The chain has TRBV6-4 and TRBJ1-5; the D is unclear. The V gene's germline CDR1 is MRHNA and CDR2 SNTAGT. This CDR3 comprises 13 residues. Trimming took off 3 bases at V and 4 bases at J, with 7 bases between the two ends. The CDR3 loop reads CASSERVNQPQHF. Here the CDR3 DNA reads TGTGCCAGCAGTGAGAGGGTTAATCAGCCCCAGCATTTT.

This clone was seen more than once but under ten times. This rearrangement joins TRBV28 to TRBJ2-7, with no clear D. CDR1 and CDR2 from the germline V gene are MDHEN and SYDVKM. This CDR3 region has 10 residues. V lost 8 bases and J 4 bases, leaving 6 bases between the germline ends. The CDR3: CASAHYEQYF. Here the CDR3 DNA reads TGTGCCAGCGCGCATTACGAGCAGTACTTC.

The chain combines TRBV9 with TRBJ2-5; TRBD2 aligns across 8 bases. Per germline, CDR1 SGDLS and CDR2 YYNGEE. Trimming cost V 4 bases and J 4 bases; bases outside gene matches: 6. The CDR3 runs to 14 residues. DNA for the CDR3: TGTGCCAGCAGCCCTCCGGGAGGGCCAGAGACCCAGTACTTC. Translation gives CASSPPGGPETQYF. Together with reference TRBV9 and TRBJ2-5, the CDR3 gives the full variable domain: DSGVTQTPKHLITATGQRVTLRCSPRSGDLSVYWYQQSLDQGLQFLIQYYNGEERAKGNILERFSAQQFPDLHSELNLSSLELGDSALYFCASSPPGGPETQYFGPGTRLLVL.

V and J are TRBV9 and TRBJ2-7; tentative D call: TRBD2 (5 bases). The germline CDR1 and CDR2 sequences are SGDLS and YYNGEE. Trimming shortened V by 0 bases and J by 1 base, and 11 bases separated the two germline ends. The CDR3 is 15 residues long. The CDR3 loop is CASSVDPGWSYEQYF. As DNA, the CDR3 is TGTGCCAGCAGCGTAGATCCGGGGTGGTCCTACGAGCAGTACTTC. The complete variable domain, with remaining parts taken from reference TRBV9 and TRBJ2-7, reads DSGVTQTPKHLITATGQRVTLRCSPRSGDLSVYWYQQSLDQGLQFLIQYYNGEERAKGNILERFSAQQFPDLHSELNLSSLELGDSALYFCASSVDPGWSYEQYFGPGTRLTVT.

The V and J genes are TRBV6-2 or TRBV6-3 and TRBJ2-3; 9 bases align to TRBD2. With V trimmed by 0 bases and J by 4 bases, 5 bases remained unmatched. Germline V gene sequence: CDR1 MNHEY, CDR2 SVGEGT. CDR3 size: 16 residues. CDR3 protein: CASSYSVAGGADTQYF. As DNA, the CDR3 is TGTGCCAGCAGTTACTCGGTTGCGGGAGGGGCAGATACGCAGTATTTT.

The chain uses TRBV5-1 and TRBJ1-1, with 9 bases identical to TRBD1. The germline gives CDR1 SGHRS, CDR2 YFSETQ. Germline trimming cut 4 bases from V and 4 bases from J; bases unmatched to any gene: 5. The CDR3 has 14 residues. The CDR3: CASSGGDRATEAFF. CDR3 sequence (DNA): TGCGCCAGCAGCGGTGGGGACAGGGCCACTGAAGCTTTCTTT.

The CDR3: CASSLGLAGSLEGNEQFF. As DNA, the CDR3 is TGCGCCAGCAGCTTGGGACTAGCGGGATCCCTGGAGGGCAATGAGCAGTTCTTC. The chain has TRBV5-1 and TRBJ2-1; TRBD2 matches at 11 bases. V gave up 0 bases and J gave up 6 bases; unmatched junction bases: 11. The V gene's germline CDR1 is SGHRS and CDR2 YFSETQ. The CDR3 has 18 amino acids.

The chain combines TRBV27 with TRBJ1-2; 8 bases agree with TRBD1. Germline V lookup: CDR1 MNHEY, CDR2 SMNVEV (reference sequence). The CDR3 extends over 12 amino acids. J gave up 5 bases and V 9 bases, and 5 bases lay outside the gene matches. The CDR3 DNA is TGTGCCAGTCCGGACAGGGAGTATGGCTACACCTTC. It translates to CASPDREYGYTF.

This chain joins TRBV6-1 and TRBJ1-5; D is perhaps TRBD1 (5 bases). The V and J ends lost 2 bases and 2 bases respectively, with 10 bases between them. There are 15 residues in the CDR3. CDR1 and CDR2 from the germline V gene are MNHNS and SASEGT. The CDR3: CASSEFVQGNQPQHF. In nucleotides, the CDR3 is TGTGCCAGCAGTGAATTTGTACAGGGCAATCAGCCCCAGCATTTT.

The chain couples TRBV14 to TRBJ1-6; D might be TRBD1 (5 bases). V lost 2 bases, J lost 7 bases, and 12 bases lay in between. The V gene's germline CDR1 is SGHDN and CDR2 FVKESK. CDR3 size: 15 residues. DNA of the CDR3: TGTGCCAGCAGCCAATCGGGCAGGGTGAATTCACCCCTCCACTTT. Its translation is CASSQSGRVNSPLHF.

V and J are TRBV27 and TRBJ2-2; perhaps TRBD2 as D (6 bases). V was cut by 2 bases and J by 4 bases, with 11 bases left in between. The CDR3 consists of 15 residues. Germline V gene sequence: CDR1 MNHEY, CDR2 SMNVEV (reference sequence). The CDR3 sequence is CASSLGGTLTGELFF. DNA of the CDR3: TGTGCCAGCAGTTTAGGGGGGACGCTCACCGGGGAGCTGTTTTTT.